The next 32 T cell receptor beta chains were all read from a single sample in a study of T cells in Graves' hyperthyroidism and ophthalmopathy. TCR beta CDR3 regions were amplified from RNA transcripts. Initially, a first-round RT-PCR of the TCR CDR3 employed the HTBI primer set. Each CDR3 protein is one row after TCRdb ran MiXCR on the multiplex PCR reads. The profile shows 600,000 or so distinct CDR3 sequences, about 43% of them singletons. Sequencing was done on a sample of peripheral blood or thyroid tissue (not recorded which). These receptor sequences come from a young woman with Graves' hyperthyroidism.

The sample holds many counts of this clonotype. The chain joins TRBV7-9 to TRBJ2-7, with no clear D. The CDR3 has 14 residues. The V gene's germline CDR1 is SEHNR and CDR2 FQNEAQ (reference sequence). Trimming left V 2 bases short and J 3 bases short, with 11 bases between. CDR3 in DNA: TGTGCCAGCAGCTTACAGTCCTCCCTCTACGAGCAGTACTTC. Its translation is CASSLQSSLYEQYF.

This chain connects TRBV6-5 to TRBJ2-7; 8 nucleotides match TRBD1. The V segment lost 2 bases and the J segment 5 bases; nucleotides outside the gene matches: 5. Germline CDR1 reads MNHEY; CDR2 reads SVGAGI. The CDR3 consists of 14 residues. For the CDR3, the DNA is TGTGCCAGCAGTTACGACAGGGGCAACGACGAGCAGTACTTC. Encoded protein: CASSYDRGNDEQYF.

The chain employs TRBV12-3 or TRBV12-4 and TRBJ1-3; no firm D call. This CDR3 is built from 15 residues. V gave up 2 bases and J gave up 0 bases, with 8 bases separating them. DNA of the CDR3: TGTGCCAGCAGTTTACTTGTCTACTCTGGAAACACCATATATTTT. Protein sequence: CASSLLVYSGNTIYF.

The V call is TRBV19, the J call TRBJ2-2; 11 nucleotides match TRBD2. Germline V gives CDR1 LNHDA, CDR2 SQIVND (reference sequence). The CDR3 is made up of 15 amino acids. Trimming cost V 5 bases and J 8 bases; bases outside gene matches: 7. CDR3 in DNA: TGTGCCAGTAGTGTTAGCGGGAGGGCGTCGGGGGAGCTGTTTTTT. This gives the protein CASSVSGRASGELFF.

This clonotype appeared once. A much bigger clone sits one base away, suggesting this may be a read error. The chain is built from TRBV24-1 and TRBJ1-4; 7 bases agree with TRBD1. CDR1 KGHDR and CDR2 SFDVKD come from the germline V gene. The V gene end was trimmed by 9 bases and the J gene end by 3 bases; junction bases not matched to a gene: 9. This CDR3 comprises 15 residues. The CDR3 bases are TGTGCCACCGGCGAGACAGGGACCCCTAATGAAAAACTGTTTTTT. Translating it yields CATGETGTPNEKLFF.

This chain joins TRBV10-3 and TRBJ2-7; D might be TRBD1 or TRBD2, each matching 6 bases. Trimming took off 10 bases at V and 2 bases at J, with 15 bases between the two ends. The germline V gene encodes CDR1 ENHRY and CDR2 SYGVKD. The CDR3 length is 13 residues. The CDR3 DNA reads TGTGCCAGCGGACACAGGGAGGCCTACGAGCAGTACTTC. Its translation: CASGHREAYEQYF.

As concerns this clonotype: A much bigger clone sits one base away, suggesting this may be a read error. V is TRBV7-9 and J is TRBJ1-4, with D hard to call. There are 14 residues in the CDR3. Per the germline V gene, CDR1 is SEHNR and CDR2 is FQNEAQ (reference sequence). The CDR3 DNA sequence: TGTACCAGCAGCTCCTCGGGATCCGAGGAAAAACTGTTTTTT. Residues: CTSSSSGSEEKLFF.

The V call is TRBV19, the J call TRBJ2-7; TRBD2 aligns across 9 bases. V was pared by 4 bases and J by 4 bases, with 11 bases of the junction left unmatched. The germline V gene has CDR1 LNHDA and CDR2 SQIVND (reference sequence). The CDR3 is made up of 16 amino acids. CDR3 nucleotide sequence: TGTGCCAGTAGTACCCTCATAGGCGGGAGGGAGTACGAGCAGTACTTC. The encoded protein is CASSTLIGGREYEQYF. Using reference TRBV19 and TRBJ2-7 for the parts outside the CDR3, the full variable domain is DGGITQSPKYLFRKEGQNVTLSCEQNLNHDAMYWYRQDPGQGLRLIYYSQIVNDFQKGDIAEGYSVSREKKESFPLTVTSAQKNPTAFYLCASSTLIGGREYEQYFGPGTRLTVT.

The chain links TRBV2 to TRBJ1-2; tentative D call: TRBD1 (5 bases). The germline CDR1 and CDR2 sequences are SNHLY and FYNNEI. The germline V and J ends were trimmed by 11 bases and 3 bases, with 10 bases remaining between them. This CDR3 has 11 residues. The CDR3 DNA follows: TGTGCCTCGGGAGGGGACTATGGCTACACCTTC. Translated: CASGGDYGYTF.

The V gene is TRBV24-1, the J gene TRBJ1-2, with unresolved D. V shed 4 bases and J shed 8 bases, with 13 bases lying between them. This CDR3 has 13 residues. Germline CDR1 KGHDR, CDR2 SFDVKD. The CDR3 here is CATSDPQLAGYTF. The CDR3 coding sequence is TGTGCCACCAGTGACCCGCAGCTGGCGGGCTACACCTTC.

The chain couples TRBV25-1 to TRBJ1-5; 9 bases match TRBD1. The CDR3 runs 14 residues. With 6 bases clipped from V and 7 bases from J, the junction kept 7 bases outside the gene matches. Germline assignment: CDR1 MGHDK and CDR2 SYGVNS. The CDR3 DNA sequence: TGTGCCAGCAGGCACAGGGGGCAGGGCCAGCCCCAGCATTTT. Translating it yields CASRHRGQGQPQHF.

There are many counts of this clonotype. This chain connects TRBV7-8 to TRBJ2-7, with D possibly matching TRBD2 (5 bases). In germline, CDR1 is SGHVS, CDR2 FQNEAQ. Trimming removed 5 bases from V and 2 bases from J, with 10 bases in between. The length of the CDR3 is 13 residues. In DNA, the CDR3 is TGTGCCAGCAGCCCCAGGAGGACCTACGAGCAGTACTTC. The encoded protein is CASSPRRTYEQYF.

Here the CDR3 reads CASRWQGDSPLHF. CDR3 nucleotide sequence: TGCGCCAGCAGGTGGCAGGGGGACTCACCCCTCCACTTT. V gene TRBV5-1 combines with J gene TRBJ1-6; 7 nucleotides align to TRBD1. CDR1 is SGHRS, CDR2 YFSETQ, per germline. There are 13 residues in the CDR3. With 5 bases clipped from V and 10 bases from J, the junction kept 6 bases outside the gene matches.

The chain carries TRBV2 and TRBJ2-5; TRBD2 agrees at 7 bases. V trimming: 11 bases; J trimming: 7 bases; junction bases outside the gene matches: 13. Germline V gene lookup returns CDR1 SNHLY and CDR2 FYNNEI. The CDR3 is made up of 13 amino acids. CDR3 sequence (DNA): TGTGCCGCCAGCAGCTTGACGGGGGGGACCCAGTACTTC. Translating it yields CAASSLTGGTQYF.

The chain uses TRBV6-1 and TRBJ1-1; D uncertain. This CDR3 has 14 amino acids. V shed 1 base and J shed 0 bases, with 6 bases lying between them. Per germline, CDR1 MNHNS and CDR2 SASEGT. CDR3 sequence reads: CASSEVGMNTEAFF. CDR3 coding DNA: TGTGCCAGCAGTGAAGTGGGGATGAACACTGAAGCTTTCTTT.

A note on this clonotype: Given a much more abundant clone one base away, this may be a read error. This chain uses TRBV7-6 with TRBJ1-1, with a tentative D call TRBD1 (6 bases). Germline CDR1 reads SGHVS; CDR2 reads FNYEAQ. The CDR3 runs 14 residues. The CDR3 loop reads CAGSPGQLSTEAFF. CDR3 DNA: TGTGCCGGCAGCCCGGGACAACTAAGCACTGAAGCTTTCTTT.

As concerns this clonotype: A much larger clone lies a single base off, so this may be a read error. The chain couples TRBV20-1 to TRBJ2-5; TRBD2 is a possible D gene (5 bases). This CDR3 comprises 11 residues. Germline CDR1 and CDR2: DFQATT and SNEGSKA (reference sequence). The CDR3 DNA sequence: TGCAGTGCTAACGGGAAAGAGACCCGGTACTTC. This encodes CSANGKETRYF.

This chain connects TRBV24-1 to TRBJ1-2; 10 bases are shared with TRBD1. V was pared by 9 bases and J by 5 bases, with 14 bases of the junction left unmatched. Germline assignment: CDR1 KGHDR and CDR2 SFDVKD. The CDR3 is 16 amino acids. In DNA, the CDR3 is TGTGCCACCCCTCCTAGGACAGGGGGTGAACTATATGGCTACACCTTC. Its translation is CATPPRTGGELYGYTF.

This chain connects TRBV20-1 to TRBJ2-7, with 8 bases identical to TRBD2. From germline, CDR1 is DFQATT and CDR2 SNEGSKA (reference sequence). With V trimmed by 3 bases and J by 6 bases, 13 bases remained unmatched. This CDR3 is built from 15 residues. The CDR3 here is CSASDPTSGPFEQYF. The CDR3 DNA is TGCAGTGCTAGTGACCCCACTAGCGGCCCCTTCGAGCAGTACTTC.

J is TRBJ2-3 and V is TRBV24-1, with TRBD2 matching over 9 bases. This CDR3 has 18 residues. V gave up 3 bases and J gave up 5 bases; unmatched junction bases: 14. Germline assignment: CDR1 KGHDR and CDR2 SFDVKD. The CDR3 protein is CATSDAPVTSGYEDTQYF. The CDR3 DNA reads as TGTGCCACCAGTGATGCGCCGGTAACTAGCGGGTATGAAGATACGCAGTATTTT.

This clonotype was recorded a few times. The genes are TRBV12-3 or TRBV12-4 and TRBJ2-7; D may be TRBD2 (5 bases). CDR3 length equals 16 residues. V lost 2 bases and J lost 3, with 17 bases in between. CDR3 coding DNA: TGTGCCAGCAGTTTATCCGGGGTTTTTGAGATCTACGAGCAGTACTTC. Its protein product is CASSLSGVFEIYEQYF.

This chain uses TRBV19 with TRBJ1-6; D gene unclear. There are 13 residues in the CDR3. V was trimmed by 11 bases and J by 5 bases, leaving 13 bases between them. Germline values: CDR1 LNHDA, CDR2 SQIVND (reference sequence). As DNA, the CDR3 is TGTGCCTGGAGTGGGTCAGATAATTCACCCCTCCACTTT. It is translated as CAWSGSDNSPLHF.

The CDR3 sequence is CATSPRRQGVALGYGYTF. Here the CDR3 DNA reads TGTGCCACCAGCCCCCGTCGACAGGGGGTTGCCCTGGGATATGGCTACACCTTC. The chain has TRBV15 and TRBJ1-2, with 9 bases that match TRBD1. This CDR3 region has 18 residues. V gave up 5 bases and J gave up 5 bases; unmatched junction bases: 18. CDR1 and CDR2 from the germline V gene are LNHNV and YYDKDF (reference sequence).

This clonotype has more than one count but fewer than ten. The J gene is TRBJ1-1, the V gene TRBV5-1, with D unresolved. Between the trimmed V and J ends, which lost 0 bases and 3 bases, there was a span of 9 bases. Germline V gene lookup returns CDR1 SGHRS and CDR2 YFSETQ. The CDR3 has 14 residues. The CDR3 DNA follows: TGCGCCAGCAGCTTGGTTAGCTCCGACACTGAAGCTTTCTTT. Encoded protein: CASSLVSSDTEAFF.

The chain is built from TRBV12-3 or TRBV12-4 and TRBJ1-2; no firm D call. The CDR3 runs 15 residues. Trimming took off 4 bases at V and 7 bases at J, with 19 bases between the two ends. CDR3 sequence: CASSSSFGLRRGYTF. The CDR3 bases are TGTGCCAGCAGTTCCTCGTTTGGCCTGAGGCGTGGCTACACCTTC.

DNA of the CDR3: TGCGCCAGCAGCCTCCTCCCGTCGACGGGAACGAACACCGGGGAGCTGTTTTTT. It is translated as CASSLLPSTGTNTGELFF. V is TRBV5-1 and J is TRBJ2-2; D possibly corresponds to TRBD2 (5 bases). Germline V gives CDR1 SGHRS, CDR2 YFSETQ. V was cut by 4 bases and J by 0 bases, with 19 bases left in between. The CDR3 contains 18 residues. The whole variable domain, filled in from reference TRBV5-1 and TRBJ2-2, reads KAGVTQTPRYLIKTRGQQVTLSCSPISGHRSVSWYQQTPGQGLQFLFEYFSETQRNKGNFPGRFSGRQFSNSRSEMNVSTLELGDSALYLCASSLLPSTGTNTGELFFGEGSRLTVL.

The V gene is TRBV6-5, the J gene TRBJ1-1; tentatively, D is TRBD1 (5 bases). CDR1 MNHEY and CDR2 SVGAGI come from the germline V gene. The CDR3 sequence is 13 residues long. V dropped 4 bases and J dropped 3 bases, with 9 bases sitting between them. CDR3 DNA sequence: TGTGCCAGCAGTTTTACAGGCCACACTGAAGCTTTCTTT. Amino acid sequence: CASSFTGHTEAFF.

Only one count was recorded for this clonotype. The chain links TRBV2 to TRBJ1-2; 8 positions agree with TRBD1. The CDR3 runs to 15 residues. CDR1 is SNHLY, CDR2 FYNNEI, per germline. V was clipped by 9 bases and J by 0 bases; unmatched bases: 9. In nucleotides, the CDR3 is TGTGCCAGTGGTTTGGGGACAGGCTCTAACTATGGCTACACCTTC. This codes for CASGLGTGSNYGYTF.

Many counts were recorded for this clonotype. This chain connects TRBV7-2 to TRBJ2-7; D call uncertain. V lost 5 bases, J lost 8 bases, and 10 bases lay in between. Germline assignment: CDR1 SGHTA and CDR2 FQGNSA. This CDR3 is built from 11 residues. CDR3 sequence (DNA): TGTGCCAGCAGCCTAGGACGCCAGCAGTACTTC. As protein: CASSLGRQQYF.

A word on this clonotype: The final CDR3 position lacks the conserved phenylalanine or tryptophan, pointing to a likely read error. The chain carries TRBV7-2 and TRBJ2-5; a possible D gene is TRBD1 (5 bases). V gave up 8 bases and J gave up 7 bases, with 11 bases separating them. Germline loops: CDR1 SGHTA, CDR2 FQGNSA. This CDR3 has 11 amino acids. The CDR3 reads CASGIRGTQYL. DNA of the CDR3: TGTGCCAGCGGCATAAGGGGGACCCAGTACCTC.

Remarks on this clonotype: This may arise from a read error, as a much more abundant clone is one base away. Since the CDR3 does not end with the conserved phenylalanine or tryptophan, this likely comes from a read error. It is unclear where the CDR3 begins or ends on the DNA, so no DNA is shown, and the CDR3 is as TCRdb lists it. The chain's CDR3 is CASSTLGREETQYS. This sequence joins TRBV21-1 and TRBJ2-5; the table's TRBD1 call for D was not verified on the DNA. TRBV21-1 is marked as a pseudogene. The CDR3 sequence runs 14 residues, both termini included.

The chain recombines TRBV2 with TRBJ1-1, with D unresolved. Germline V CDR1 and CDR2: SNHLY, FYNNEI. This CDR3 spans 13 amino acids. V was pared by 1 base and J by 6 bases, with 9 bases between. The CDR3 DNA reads TGTGCCAGCAGTGAAGTGGGGAGAGCTGAAGCTTTCTTT. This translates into CASSEVGRAEAFF. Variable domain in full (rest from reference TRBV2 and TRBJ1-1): EPEVTQTPSHQVTQMGQEVILRCVPISNHLYFYWYRQILGQKVEFLVSFYNNEISEKSEIFDDQFSVERPDGSNFTLKIRSTKLEDSAMYFCASSEVGRAEAFFGQGTRLTVV.